The clone carrying this T cell receptor (beta chain) was picked up a small number of times. The antigen is undetermined. These data belong to a study of T-cell memory formation after mild COVID-19. Findings of the study overall: Later expanders leaned toward CD4+, whereas clones contracting from day 15 to 85 were balanced CD4/CD8.

This CDR3 comprises 13 residues. CDR1 and CDR2 (germline): KGHSH, LQKENI. V was pared by 3 bases and J by 2 bases, with 7 bases between. TCRdb called the 5' RACE reads again in MiXCR, with one record for every CDR3 protein. The profile shows around 450,000 distinct CDR3 sequences, 15% to 25% of them singletons. This clonotype was obtained from an adult woman who had mild COVID-19 (a few samples of this study predate the infection). Cell type and time point are not known. The chain combines TRBV18 with TRBJ2-5; D remains unclear. The sequenced material came from PBMCs or a T cell subset sorted from them (not recorded which). CDR3 in DNA: TGTGCCAGCTCACCCAAATCTCAAGAGACCCAGTACTTC. Translating gives CASSPKSQETQYF.